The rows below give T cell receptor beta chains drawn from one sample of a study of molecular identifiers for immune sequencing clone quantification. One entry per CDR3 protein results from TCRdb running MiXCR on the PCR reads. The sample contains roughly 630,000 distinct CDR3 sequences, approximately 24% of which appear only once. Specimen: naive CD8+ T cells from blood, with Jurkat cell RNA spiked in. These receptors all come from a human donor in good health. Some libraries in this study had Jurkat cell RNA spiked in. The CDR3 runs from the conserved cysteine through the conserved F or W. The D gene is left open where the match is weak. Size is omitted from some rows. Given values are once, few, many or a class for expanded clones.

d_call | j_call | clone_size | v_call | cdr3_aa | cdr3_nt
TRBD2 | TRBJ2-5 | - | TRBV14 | CASSQGLAGNRYQETQYF | TGTGCCAGCAGCCAGGGACTAGCGGGGAACAGATACCAAGAGACCCAGTACTTC
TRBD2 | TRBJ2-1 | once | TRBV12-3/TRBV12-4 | CASGRIAGGPDEQFF | TGTGCCAGCGGTAGGATAGCGGGGGGGCCCGATGAGCAGTTCTTC
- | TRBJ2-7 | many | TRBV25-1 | CASSVLYEQYF | TGTGCCAGCAGTGTCCTATACGAGCAGTACTTC
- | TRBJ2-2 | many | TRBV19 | CASREGTGELFF | TGTGCCAGCAGGGAAGGCACCGGGGAGCTGTTTTTT
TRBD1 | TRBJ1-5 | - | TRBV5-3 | CASSPGQSARYQPQHF | TGTGCCAGCAGCCCGGGACAGTCGGCCCGGTATCAGCCCCAGCATTTT
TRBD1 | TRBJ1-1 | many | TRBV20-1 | CSARPGQGSYTEAFF | TGCAGTGCTAGACCGGGACAGGGATCGTACACTGAAGCTTTCTTT
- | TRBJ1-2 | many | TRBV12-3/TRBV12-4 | CASSTPGTHYGYTF | TGTGCCAGCAGTACCCCCGGGACACACTATGGCTACACCTTC
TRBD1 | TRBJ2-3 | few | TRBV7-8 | CASSTNRGPSTDTQYF | TGTGCCAGCAGCACAAACAGGGGCCCTAGCACAGATACGCAGTATTTT
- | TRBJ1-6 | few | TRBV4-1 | CASTLGQPNSPLHF | TGCGCCAGCACCCTCGGACAGCCTAATTCACCCCTCCACTTT
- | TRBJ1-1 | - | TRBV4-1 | CASSQDGSGGTEAFF | TGCGCCAGCAGCCAAGACGGTTCTGGGGGCACTGAAGCTTTCTTT
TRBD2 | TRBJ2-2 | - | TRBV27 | CASRSGLAGGYSGELFF | TGTGCCAGCAGGTCAGGACTAGCGGGAGGTTATAGCGGGGAGCTGTTTTTT
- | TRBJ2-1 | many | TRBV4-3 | CASSQDLGGRYNEQFF | TGCGCCAGCAGCCAAGATCTGGGGGGCCGCTACAATGAGCAGTTCTTC
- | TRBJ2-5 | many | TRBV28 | CASYRGLGGETQYF | TGTGCCAGCTACCGCGGACTTGGGGGAGAGACCCAGTACTTC
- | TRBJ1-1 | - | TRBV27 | CASGTGFSLDTEAFF | TGTGCCAGCGGTACAGGGTTTTCACTCGACACTGAAGCTTTCTTT
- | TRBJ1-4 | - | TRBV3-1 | CASSQGWDVVGEKLFF | TGTGCCAGCAGCCAAGGATGGGACGTAGTAGGGGAAAAACTGTTTTTT
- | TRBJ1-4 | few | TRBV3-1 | CASSPIDGVGNEKLFF | TGTGCCAGCAGCCCCATCGACGGAGTTGGGAATGAAAAACTGTTTTTT
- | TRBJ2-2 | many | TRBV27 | CASSLQGRTGELFF | TGTGCCAGCAGTTTACAGGGGAGGACCGGGGAGCTGTTTTTT
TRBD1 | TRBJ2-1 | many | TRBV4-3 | CASSQEDRASYNEQFF | TGCGCCAGCAGCCAGGAGGACAGGGCGTCCTACAATGAGCAGTTCTTC
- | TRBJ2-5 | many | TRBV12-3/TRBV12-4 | CASSPPGLQETQYF | TGTGCCAGCAGCCCGCCGGGGCTGCAAGAGACCCAGTACTTC
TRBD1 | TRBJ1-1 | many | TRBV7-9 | CASSYRDRVTEAFF | TGTGCCAGCAGCTACCGGGACAGGGTTACTGAAGCTTTCTTT
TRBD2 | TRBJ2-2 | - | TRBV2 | CASSKAGGANTGELFF | TGTGCCAGCTCTAAGGCGGGGGGCGCGAACACCGGGGAGCTGTTTTTT
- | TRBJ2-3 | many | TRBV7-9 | CASSLVGSSSDTQYF | TGTGCCAGCAGCTTAGTTGGTAGCAGCTCAGATACGCAGTATTTT
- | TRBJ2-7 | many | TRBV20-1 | CSASSGDEQYF | TGCAGTGCTAGTTCGGGAGACGAGCAGTACTTC
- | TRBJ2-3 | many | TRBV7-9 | CASSPIEGSGLTDTQYF | TGTGCCAGCAGCCCCATAGAAGGTAGCGGCCTCACAGATACGCAGTATTTT
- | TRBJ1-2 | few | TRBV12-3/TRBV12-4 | CASSGSEVRNYGYTF | TGTGCCAGCAGTGGGAGCGAGGTACGAAACTATGGCTACACCTTC
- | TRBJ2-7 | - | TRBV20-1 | CSARDRLRTRTEHPEEQYF | TGCAGTGCTAGAGATCGGTTACGGACAAGGACAGAACACCCGGAAGAGCAGTACTTC
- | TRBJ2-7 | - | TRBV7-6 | CASSLDSYKQYF | TGTGCCAGCAGCTTAGACTCCTACAAGCAGTACTTC
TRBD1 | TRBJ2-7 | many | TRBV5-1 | CASSFGTGWPYF | TGCGCCAGCAGCTTCGGGACAGGTTGGCCGTACTTC
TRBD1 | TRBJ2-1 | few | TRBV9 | CASSVEGRDRAYNEQFF | TGTGCCAGCAGCGTAGAGGGGAGGGACAGGGCCTACAATGAGCAGTTCTTC
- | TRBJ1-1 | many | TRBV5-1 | CASRREMNTEAFF | TGCGCCAGCAGGCGCGAGATGAACACTGAAGCTTTCTTT
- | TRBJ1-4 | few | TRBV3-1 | CASSQDEGSFNEKLFF | TGTGCCAGCAGCCAAGATGAAGGGTCGTTTAACGAAAAACTGTTTTTT
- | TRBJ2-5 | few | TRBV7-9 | CASSLQGLGQETQYF | TGTGCCAGCAGCCTACAGGGTTTGGGCCAAGAGACCCAGTACTTC
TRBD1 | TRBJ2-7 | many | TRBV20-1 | CSALGTGQYEQYF | TGCAGTGCCCTAGGGACAGGGCAATACGAGCAGTACTTC
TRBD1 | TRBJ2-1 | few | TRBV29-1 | CSARQGSGEQFF | TGCAGCGCACGACAGGGGTCGGGTGAGCAGTTCTTC
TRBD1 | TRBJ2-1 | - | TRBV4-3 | CASSQAWDRGSNEQFF | TGCGCCAGCAGCCAAGCTTGGGACAGGGGGAGTAATGAGCAGTTCTTC
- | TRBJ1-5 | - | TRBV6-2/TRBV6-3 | CASSSGGLDQPQHF | TGTGCCAGCAGTTCTGGGGGTTTAGATCAGCCCCAGCATTTT
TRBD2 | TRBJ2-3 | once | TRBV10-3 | CAISGTSGSTDTQYF | TGTGCCATCAGTGGCACTAGCGGGAGCACAGATACGCAGTATTTT
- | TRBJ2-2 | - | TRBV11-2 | CASSTTGTGELFF | TGTGCCAGCAGCACCACAGGGACCGGGGAGCTGTTTTTT
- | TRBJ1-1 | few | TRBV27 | CASSLSRAGRRNTEAFF | TGTGCCAGCAGTTTATCGAGGGCAGGGAGGAGGAACACTGAAGCTTTCTTT
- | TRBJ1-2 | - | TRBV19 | CASSIGDGLDGYTF | TGTGCCAGTAGTATCGGCGATGGGTTAGATGGCTACACCTTC
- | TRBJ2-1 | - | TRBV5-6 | CASSLAGKPIEQFF | TGTGCCAGCAGCTTGGCCGGGAAACCAATTGAGCAGTTCTTC
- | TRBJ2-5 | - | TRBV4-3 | CASRQARGGTQYF | TGCGCCAGCCGCCAAGCCCGAGGGGGAACCCAGTACTTC
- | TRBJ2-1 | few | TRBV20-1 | CSATRATYNEQFF | TGCAGTGCTACTCGTGCTACTTACAATGAGCAGTTCTTC
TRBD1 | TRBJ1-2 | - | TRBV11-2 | CASSSGQGAFYGYIF | TGTGCCAGCAGCTCTGGACAGGGTGCTTTCTATGGCTACATCTTC
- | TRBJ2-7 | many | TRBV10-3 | CAISDAGRSYEQYF | TGTGCCATCAGTGATGCGGGTCGCTCCTACGAGCAGTACTTC